The rows below give T cell receptor beta chains drawn from one sample of a study of control samples from healthy donors and cancer patients. TCRdb's table, derived via immunoSEQ multiplex PCR, lists solely in-frame clones and lacks some. The repertoire holds roughly 88,000 clones, with more than 80% as singletons. The sequenced sample consisted of blood. These receptors were taken from a man younger than 30 in good health. The CDR3 runs from the conserved cysteine through the conserved F or W. D genes are given only for firm matches. A clone size is listed for some rows: how often the clone was seen (once, few, many), or a class if it is expanded.

D	size	V	J	CDR3	DNA
-	-	TRBV2	TRBJ1-5	CASSWLGSNQPQHF	TGTGCCAGCAGTTGGCTTGGATCCAATCAGCCCCAGCATTTT
-	once	TRBV5-1	TRBJ1-6	CASSLDNLRGSPLHF	TGCGCCAGCAGCTTGGACAACCTTAGGGGTTCACCCCTCCACTTT
TRBD2	-	TRBV7-7	TRBJ2-1	CASSLALAGGYNEQFF	TGTGCTAGCAGCTTAGCGTTAGCGGGGGGATACAATGAGCAGTTCTTC
TRBD2	-	TRBV5-5	TRBJ2-7	CASSLGAGGAYEQYF	TGTGCCAGCAGCTTGGGAGCGGGAGGGGCCTACGAGCAGTACTTC
-	-	TRBV6-6	TRBJ2-7	CASSQDRDSYEQYF	TGTGCCAGCAGCCAGGACAGAGACTCCTACGAGCAGTACTTC
-	-	TRBV14	TRBJ1-1	CASSQGAFFEGNTEAFF	TGTGCCAGCAGCCAAGGGGCGTTTTTCGAGGGGAACACTGAAGCTTTCTTT
TRBD1	-	TRBV6-5	TRBJ2-7	CASRGTANYEQYF	TGTGCCAGCAGGGGGACAGCTAACTACGAGCAGTACTTC
TRBD2	-	TRBV11-3	TRBJ2-3	CASSLGYETSGRTDTQYF	TGTGCCAGCAGCTTAGGGTACGAGACTAGCGGGAGAACAGATACGCAGTATTTT
-	-	TRBV11-1	TRBJ1-4	CASSKRDTQKLFF	TGTGCCAGCAGCAAACGGGACACCCAAAAACTGTTTTTT
-	-	TRBV5-4	TRBJ1-2	CASEYLEVGGGYTF	TGTGCCAGCGAATATCTCGAAGTAGGGGGAGGCTACACCTTC
-	once	TRBV19	TRBJ1-4	CASSGAQGWSATNEKLFF	TGTGCCAGTAGTGGTGCCCAGGGTTGGAGTGCAACTAATGAAAAACTGTTTTTT
-	-	TRBV27	TRBJ1-6	CASSFLPIGPLHF	TGTGCCAGCAGTTTCCTCCCCATTGGTCCCCTCCACTTT
-	-	TRBV6-6	TRBJ1-2	CASRGDGYTF	TGTGCCAGCAGGGGAGATGGCTACACCTTC
-	-	TRBV7-9	TRBJ2-7	CASSLVEERLLFSYEQYF	TGTGCCAGCAGCTTAGTCGAGGAAAGACTCCTCTTTTCCTACGAGCAGTACTTC
-	-	TRBV7-8	TRBJ2-2	CASSPRTGELFF	TGTGCCAGCAGCCCCCGCACCGGGGAGCTGTTTTTT
-	-	TRBV6-5	TRBJ1-1	CASSYSDENTEAFF	TGTGCCAGCAGTTACTCGGACGAAAACACTGAAGCTTTCTTT
-	few	TRBV5-8	TRBJ2-2	CASSPELGNTGELFF	TGTGCCAGCAGTCCCGAACTGGGGAACACCGGGGAGCTGTTTTTT
TRBD1	-	TRBV7-8	TRBJ1-5	CASSSTGQANQPQHF	TGTGCCAGCAGCTCAACCGGACAGGCGAATCAGCCCCAGCATTTT
-	once	TRBV27	TRBJ1-3	CASWSGNTIYF	TGTGCCAGTTGGTCGGGAAACACCATATATTTT
TRBD1	-	TRBV29-1	TRBJ1-4	CSARTGGGEKLFF	TGCAGCGCCCGGACAGGGGGAGGTGAAAAACTGTTTTTT
-	-	TRBV2	TRBJ2-1	CASSPLGAWSYNEQFF	TGTGCCAGCAGCCCTCTCGGGGCGTGGTCCTACAATGAGCAGTTCTTC
TRBD2	-	TRBV20-1	TRBJ2-1	CSASESSGGYNEQFF	TGCAGTGCTAGTGAGTCTAGCGGGGGTTACAATGAGCAGTTCTTC
TRBD1	once	TRBV25-1	TRBJ1-1	CASSETGQLNTEAFF	TGTGCCAGCAGTGAAACGGGACAGCTAAACACTGAAGCTTTCTTT
-	-	TRBV18	TRBJ2-1	CASSPALGEQFF	TGTGCCAGCTCACCCGCACTAGGTGAGCAGTTCTTC
-	-	TRBV10-3	TRBJ1-1	CAISEPGRVPEAFF	TGTGCCATCAGTGAACCGGGCCGGGTGCCTGAAGCTTTCTTT
-	-	TRBV7-9	TRBJ2-5	CASSFSETQYF	TGTGCCAGCAGCTTTTCAGAGACCCAGTACTTC
-	-	TRBV9	TRBJ2-6	CASSATALGGAGANVLTF	TGTGCCAGCAGCGCCACCGCCCTTGGAGGGGCAGGGGCCAACGTCCTGACTTTC
TRBD1	-	TRBV9	TRBJ2-1	CASSVDRGPYNEQFF	TGTGCCAGCAGCGTGGACAGGGGCCCATACAATGAGCAGTTCTTC
-	once	TRBV5-1	TRBJ2-1	CASNINPGGDNEQFF	TGCGCCAGCAATATCAACCCCGGCGGGGACAATGAGCAGTTCTTC
-	-	TRBV9	TRBJ1-2	CASSVAGNYGYTF	TGTGCCAGCAGCGTGGCAGGAAACTATGGCTACACCTTC
-	-	TRBV7-9	TRBJ1-1	CASQAGTRTEAFF	TGTGCCAGTCAGGCCGGGACAAGAACTGAAGCTTTCTTT
TRBD1	-	TRBV7-2	TRBJ1-1	CASSLGQMNTEAFF	TGTGCCAGCAGCCTGGGACAGATGAACACTGAAGCTTTCTTT
-	-	TRBV6-2/TRBV6-3	TRBJ1-1	CASSYGGNTEAFF	TGTGCCAGCAGTTATGGGGGAAACACTGAAGCTTTCTTT
TRBD1	-	TRBV5-4	TRBJ1-1	CASSHQGASNTEAFF	TGTGCCAGCAGCCACCAGGGGGCATCGAACACTGAAGCTTTCTTT
-	few	TRBV27	TRBJ2-7	CASSLSAWERYEQYF	TGTGCCAGCAGTTTATCCGCGTGGGAACGCTACGAGCAGTACTTC
-	-	TRBV18	TRBJ1-5	CASSPQSGLNQPQHF	TGTGCCAGCTCACCACAGTCAGGGTTGAATCAGCCCCAGCATTTT
-	-	TRBV6-5	TRBJ1-6	CASGLGIENNSPLHF	TGTGCCAGCGGGTTAGGAATTGAAAATAATTCACCCCTCCACTTT
-	-	TRBV6-5	TRBJ1-2	CASSYTTTGYYGYTF	TGTGCCAGCAGTTACACTACTACAGGGTACTATGGCTACACCTTC
TRBD2	-	TRBV6-6	TRBJ2-5	CASSPLAGGQETQYF	TGTGCCAGCAGTCCTCTAGCGGGGGGCCAAGAGACCCAGTACTTC
TRBD1	-	TRBV4-1	TRBJ1-5	CASSAPGQGVHQPQHF	TGCGCCAGCAGCGCTCCGGGACAGGGGGTCCATCAGCCCCAGCATTTT
-	-	TRBV24-1	TRBJ1-1	CATREDSNTEAFF	TGTGCCACCAGAGAGGACTCGAACACTGAAGCTTTCTTT
-	once	TRBV4-2	TRBJ2-1	CASSPSDSILDEQFF	TGTGCCAGCAGCCCATCGGACAGTATATTGGATGAGCAGTTCTTC
-	-	TRBV6-6	TRBJ1-5	CASSPRQSRARGQPQHF	TGTGCCAGCAGTCCTAGACAGTCCAGGGCTAGGGGTCAGCCCCAGCATTTT
-	-	TRBV5-1	TRBJ2-7	CASSLAWEQGTYEQYF	TGCGCCAGCAGCTTGGCGTGGGAACAGGGAACCTACGAGCAGTACTTC
-	-	TRBV15	TRBJ2-3	CATSRVRSGATDTQYF	TGTGCCACCAGCAGAGTTCGGTCAGGGGCCACAGATACGCAGTATTTT
-	-	TRBV27	TRBJ2-7	CASSLIGYEQYF	TGTGCCAGCAGTTTAATAGGGTACGAGCAGTACTTC
TRBD1	-	TRBV4-1	TRBJ2-3	CASSPGQGKATDTQYF	TGCGCCAGCAGCCCGGGACAGGGTAAGGCAACAGATACGCAGTATTTT
TRBD1	-	TRBV5-6	TRBJ1-1	CASSLVRQGRTEAFF	TGTGCCAGCAGCTTGGTTAGACAGGGAAGAACTGAAGCTTTCTTT
-	once	TRBV12-3/TRBV12-4	TRBJ2-3	CASSPGRTDTQYF	TGTGCCAGCAGTCCAGGGAGAACAGATACGCAGTATTTT
TRBD2	-	TRBV9	TRBJ2-7	CASSPSSGRDYEQYF	TGTGCCAGCAGCCCCTCTAGCGGGAGGGACTACGAGCAGTACTTC